This TCR beta chain was captured in a study of control samples from healthy donors and cancer patients (dated by TCRdb to about 2020). Library generation was performed with the immunoSEQ multiplex PCR assay. TCRdb limited this immuneACCESS table to in-frame rearrangements with V and J called. A share of clones is missing; checked studies link under half to unresolved V genes, and the rest is unexplained. The sample records some 170,000 clones, over 90% of which are singletons. The ten largest account for 1% of the sample. A note on this clone: Its antigen is unknown. Per-base quality was not reported, and no clone a single base away is much larger than it.

The CDR3 starts with the cysteine, ends with the phenylalanine, and has 15 residues. Only CDR3 DNA is held: 45 bases, read in frame from base 1. CDR1 and CDR2, looked up from the germline V gene (reference sequence), are SGHKS and YYEKEE. The junction carries 5 bases between V and J, which are trimmed by 0 bases and 1 base respectively. The TCR sequence derives from a woman aged 25 to 45 in good health. Sequences were obtained from blood. This receptor chain uses TRBV5-5 and TRBJ1-6; the D gene is unclear. The DNA is TGTGCCAGCAGCTTGGGGCAGTCCTATAATTCACCCCTCCACTTT. It specifies CASSLGQSYNSPLHF. When the CDR3 is completed using the reference TRBV5-5 and TRBJ1-6 genes on either side, the full variable domain is DAGVTQSPTHLIKTRGQQVTLRCSPISGHKSVSWYQQVLGQGPQFIFQYYEKEERGRGNFPDRFSARQFPNYSSELNVNALLLGDSALYLCASSLGQSYNSPLHFGNGTRLTVT.